The source of this TCR beta chain is a study of siplizumab effects on memory and regulatory T cells (dated by TCRdb to the late 2010s). Background on the whole study: The effect of the anti-CD2 antibody siplizumab on alloreactive T-cell subsets was examined in allogeneic mixed lymphocyte reactions constructed from human PBMCs. Overall study outcomes, separate from this receptor: Because sequences below about 10^-5 frequency were poorly captured, only a minor fraction of alloreactive clones could be mapped to unstimulated subsets. The suppressive function of proliferating Tregs from siplizumab cultures was not functionally confirmed. For roughly 75-97% of proliferating CD4+ or CD8+ clones, no naive or memory phenotype could be assigned. Unstimulated naive T cells appeared more diverse than memory T cells, and naive cells seemed to contribute substantially to the alloresponse. The cumulative frequency of alloreactive sequences that could be traced back to unstimulated CD4+ memory T cells was significantly reduced by siplizumab. Among mappable alloreactive CD4+ clones, the Treg-derived fraction averaged around 69% with siplizumab versus 25% to 30% in control reactions.

As to this clone: It has no known antigen specificity. The sample holds no much larger clone one base away, and base qualities are not on file.

CDR1 and CDR2, looked up from the germline V gene (reference sequence), are SGHNT and YYREEE. The CDR3 numbers 14 residues from cysteine through phenylalanine. CDR3 DNA is the only sequence kept; it has 42 bases, read in frame from the first base. V ends up 2 bases short and J 4 bases short, with an unmatched junction base count of 2. Libraries came from the immunoSEQ multiplex PCR assay. About 10^5 TCR templates per sample were assayed by the deep sequencing platform. Genomic DNA extracted from sorted T cells was used for TCRbeta CDR3 sequencing. Concerning the study's data processing: Clonal analysis of TCRbeta CDR3 data was done in the R programming language. Alloreactive CD4+ and CD8+ clones were identified by comparing unstimulated samples to CFSE-low samples taken after the reaction. Alloreactive CD4+ clones were assigned to regulatory or non-regulatory origin by matching sequences to sorted unstimulated Treg and non-Treg repertoires. Here the immuneACCESS table is served through TCRdb, limited to in-frame sequences with V and J called. Missing clones are a known gap in these copies; in checked studies unresolved V genes cover under half, and the rest lacks a known reason. From that table come the V and J calls and clone size; the DNA was used to work out D and trimming. The sample records under 130,000 clones, roughly 91% of which are singletons. About 0.34% of the sample is in the top ten clones.

Sorted unstimulated T cells, along with proliferating T cells recovered from mixed lymphocyte reactions, underwent TCRbeta CDR3 sequencing. Fresh whole blood from approximately 9 HLA-typed healthy donors was used to isolate PBMCs. The rearranged chain carries TRBV5-4 and TRBJ1-3, with 8 junctional bases fitting TRBD1. Sequencing was done on a sample of CD4+ T cells sorted from blood. The TCR comes from a human donor in good health. CDR3 region: CASSLQGEGNTIYF. The sequence in DNA is TGTGCCAGCAGCTTACAGGGGGAAGGAAACACCATATATTTT.